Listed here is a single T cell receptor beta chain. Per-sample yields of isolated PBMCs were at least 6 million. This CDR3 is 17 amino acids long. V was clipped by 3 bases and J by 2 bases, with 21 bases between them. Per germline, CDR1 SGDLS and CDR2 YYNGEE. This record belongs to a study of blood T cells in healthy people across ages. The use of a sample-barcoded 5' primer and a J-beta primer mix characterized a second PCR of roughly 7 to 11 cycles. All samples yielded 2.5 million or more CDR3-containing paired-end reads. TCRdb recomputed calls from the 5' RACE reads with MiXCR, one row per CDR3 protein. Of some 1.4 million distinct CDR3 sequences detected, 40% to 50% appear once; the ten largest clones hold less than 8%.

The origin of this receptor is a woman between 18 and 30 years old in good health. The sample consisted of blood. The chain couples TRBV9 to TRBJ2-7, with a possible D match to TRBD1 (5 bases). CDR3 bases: TGTGCCAGCAGCGGGGGCGGAAATAGCAGGCTTCCCTACGAGCAGTACTTC. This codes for CASSGGGNSRLPYEQYF.